This TCR beta chain is from a study of cytomegalovirus exposure and HLA in healthy donors. Findings and caveats of the study: Earlier results showed most TCR beta V segments being productive about 87% or about 30% of the time. Certain sequence variants were highly shared and formed a cluster, and this cluster was likely a sequencing artifact.

This clone was counted between two and nine times. No antigen is known for it. The CDR3 contains 16 residues. Germline V gene sequence: CDR1 SGHRS, CDR2 YFSETQ. V lost 0 bases and J lost 5, with 17 bases in between. PCR amplification relied on 60 Vbeta primers (plus 13 Jbeta primers). Profiled with immunoSEQ multiplex PCR; TCRdb holds only in-frame clones, not every one. The sample lists 150,000 to 200,000 clones, approximately 84% occurring once. This receptor was obtained from a girl under two years old in good health and CMV-seronegative. The rearrangement joins TRBV5-1 to TRBJ1-2, with D maybe TRBD1 (5 bases). Material: PBMCs. CDR3 sequence reads: CASSLADSLGTYGYTF. For the CDR3, the DNA is TGCGCCAGCAGCTTGGCCGACAGCCTGGGAACTTATGGCTACACCTTC.